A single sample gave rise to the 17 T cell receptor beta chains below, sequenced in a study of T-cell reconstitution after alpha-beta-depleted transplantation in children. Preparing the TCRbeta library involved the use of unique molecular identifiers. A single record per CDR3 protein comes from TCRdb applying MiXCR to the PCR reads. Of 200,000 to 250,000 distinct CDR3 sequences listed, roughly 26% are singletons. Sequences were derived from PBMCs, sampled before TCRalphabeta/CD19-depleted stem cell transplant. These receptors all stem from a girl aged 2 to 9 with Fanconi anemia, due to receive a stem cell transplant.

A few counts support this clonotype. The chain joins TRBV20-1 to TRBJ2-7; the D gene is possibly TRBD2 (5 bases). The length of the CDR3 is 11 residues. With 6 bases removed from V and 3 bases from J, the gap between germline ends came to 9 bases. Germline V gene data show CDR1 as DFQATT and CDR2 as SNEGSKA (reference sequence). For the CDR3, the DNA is TGCAGTGCGAGGACTCTCTACGAGCAGTACTTC. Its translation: CSARTLYEQYF.

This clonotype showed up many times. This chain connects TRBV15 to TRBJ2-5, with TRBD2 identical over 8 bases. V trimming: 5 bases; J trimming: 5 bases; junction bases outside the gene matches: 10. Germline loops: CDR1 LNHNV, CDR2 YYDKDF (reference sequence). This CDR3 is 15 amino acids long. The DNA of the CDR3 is TGTGCCACCAGCTCCTCCGGGACTAGAGTGGAGACCCAGTACTTC. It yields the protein CATSSSGTRVETQYF. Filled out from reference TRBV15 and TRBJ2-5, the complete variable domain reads DAMVIQNPRYQVTQFGKPVTLSCSQTLNHNVMYWYQQKSSQAPKLLFHYYDKDFNNEADTPDNFQSRRPNTSFCFLDIRSPGLGDTAMYLCATSSSGTRVETQYFGPGTRLLVL.

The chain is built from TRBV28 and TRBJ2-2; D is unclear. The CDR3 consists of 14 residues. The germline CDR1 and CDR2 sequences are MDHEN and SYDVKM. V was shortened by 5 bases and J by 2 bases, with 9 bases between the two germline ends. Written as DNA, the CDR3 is TGTGCCAGCAGTCCGAGACACAACACCGGGGAGCTGTTTTTT. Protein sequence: CASSPRHNTGELFF.

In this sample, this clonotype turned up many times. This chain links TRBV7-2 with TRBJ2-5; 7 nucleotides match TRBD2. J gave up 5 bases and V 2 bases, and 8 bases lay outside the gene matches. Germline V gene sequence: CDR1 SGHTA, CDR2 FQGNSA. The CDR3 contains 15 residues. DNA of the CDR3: TGTGCCAGCAGCTTAAATGAGGGGACTATGGAGACCCAGTACTTC. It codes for CASSLNEGTMETQYF. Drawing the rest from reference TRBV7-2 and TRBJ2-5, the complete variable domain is GAGVSQSPSNKVTEKGKDVELRCDPISGHTALYWYRQSLGQGLEFLIYFQGNSAPDKSGLPSDRFSAERTGGSVSTLTIQRTQQEDSAVYLCASSLNEGTMETQYFGPGTRLLVL.

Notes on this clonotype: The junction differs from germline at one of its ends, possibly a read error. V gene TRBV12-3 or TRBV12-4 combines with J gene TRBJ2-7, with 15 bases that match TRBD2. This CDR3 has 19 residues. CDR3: CTSRSTPGLAGGGSYEQYF. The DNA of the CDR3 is TGTACCAGCAGATCTACTCCGGGACTAGCGGGGGGTGGATCCTACGAGCAGTACTTC.

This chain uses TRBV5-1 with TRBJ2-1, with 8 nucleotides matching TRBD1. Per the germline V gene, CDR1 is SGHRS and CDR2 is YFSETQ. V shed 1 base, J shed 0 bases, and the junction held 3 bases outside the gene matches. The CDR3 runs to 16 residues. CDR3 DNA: TGCGCCAGCAGCTTGACAGGGGGTGTCTCCTACAATGAGCAGTTCTTC. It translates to CASSLTGGVSYNEQFF.

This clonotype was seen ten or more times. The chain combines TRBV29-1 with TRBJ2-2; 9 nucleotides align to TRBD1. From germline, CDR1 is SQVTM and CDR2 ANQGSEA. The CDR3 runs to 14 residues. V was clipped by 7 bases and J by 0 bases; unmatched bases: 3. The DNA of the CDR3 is TGCAGCGCTCGACAGGGGGCGAACACCGGGGAGCTGTTTTTT. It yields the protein CSARQGANTGELFF.

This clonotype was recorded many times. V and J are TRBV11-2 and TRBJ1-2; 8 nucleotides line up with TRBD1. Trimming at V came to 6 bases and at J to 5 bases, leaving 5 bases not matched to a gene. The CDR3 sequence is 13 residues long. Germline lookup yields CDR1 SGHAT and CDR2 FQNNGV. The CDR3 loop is CASRYRGGYGYTF. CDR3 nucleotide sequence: TGTGCCAGCAGGTACAGGGGGGGATATGGCTACACCTTC.

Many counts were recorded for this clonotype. The DNA for the CDR3 is TGTGCCAGCAGTTACGCGGGGGGGTTAGATACGCAGTATTTT. Amino acids: CASSYAGGLDTQYF. The rearrangement links TRBV6-5 to TRBJ2-3; 9 positions agree with TRBD2. The CDR3 loop spans 14 amino acids. Germline assignment: CDR1 MNHEY and CDR2 SVGAGI. V was clipped by 2 bases and J by 5 bases; unmatched bases: 2.

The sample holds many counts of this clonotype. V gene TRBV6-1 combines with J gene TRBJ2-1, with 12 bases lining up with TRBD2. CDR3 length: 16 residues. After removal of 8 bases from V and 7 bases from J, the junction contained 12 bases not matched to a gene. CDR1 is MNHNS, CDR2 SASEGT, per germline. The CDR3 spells CASAPTASGRGNEQFF. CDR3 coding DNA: TGTGCCAGCGCCCCAACGGCTAGCGGGAGGGGGAATGAGCAGTTCTTC.

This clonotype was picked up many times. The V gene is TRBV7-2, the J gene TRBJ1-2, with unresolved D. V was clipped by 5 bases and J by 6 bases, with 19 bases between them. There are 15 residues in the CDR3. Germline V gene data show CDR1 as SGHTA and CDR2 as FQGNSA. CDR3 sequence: CASSTRPPPRDGYTF. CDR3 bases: TGTGCCAGCAGCACTAGACCGCCTCCACGGGATGGCTACACCTTC.

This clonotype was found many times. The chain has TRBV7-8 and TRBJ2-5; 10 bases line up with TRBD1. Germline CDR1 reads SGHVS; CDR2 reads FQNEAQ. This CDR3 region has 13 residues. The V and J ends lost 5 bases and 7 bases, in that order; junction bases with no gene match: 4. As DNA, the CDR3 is TGTGCCAGCAGCCCGGGACAGGGGTGGACCCAGTACTTC. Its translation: CASSPGQGWTQYF.

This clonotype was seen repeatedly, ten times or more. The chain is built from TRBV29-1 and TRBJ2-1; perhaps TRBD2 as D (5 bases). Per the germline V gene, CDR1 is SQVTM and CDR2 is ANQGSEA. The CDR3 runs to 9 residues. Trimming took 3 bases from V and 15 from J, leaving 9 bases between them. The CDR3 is CSVDGEAFF. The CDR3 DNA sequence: TGCAGCGTTGACGGGGAAGCGTTCTTC.

CDR3 DNA: TGTGCCAGCACCCTGGCAGGGAGAGAGACCCAGTACTTC. It translates to CASTLAGRETQYF. The V and J genes are TRBV28 and TRBJ2-5; tentatively, D is TRBD1 or TRBD2 (5 bases each). V shed 7 bases and J shed 4 bases, with 13 bases lying between them. This CDR3 is built from 13 residues. The germline CDR1 and CDR2 sequences are MDHEN and SYDVKM.

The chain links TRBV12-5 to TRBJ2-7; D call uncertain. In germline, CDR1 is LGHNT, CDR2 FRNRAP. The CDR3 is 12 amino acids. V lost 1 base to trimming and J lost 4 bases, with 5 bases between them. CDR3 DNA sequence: TGTGCTAGTGGTTTGGACTATTACGAGCAGTACTTC. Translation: CASGLDYYEQYF.

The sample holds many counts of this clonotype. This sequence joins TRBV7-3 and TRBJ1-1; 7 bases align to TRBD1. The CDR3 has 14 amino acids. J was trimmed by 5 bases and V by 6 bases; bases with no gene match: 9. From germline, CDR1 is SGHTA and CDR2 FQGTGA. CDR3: CASSQTGPGTEAFF. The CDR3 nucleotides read TGTGCCAGCAGTCAGACAGGGCCGGGGACTGAAGCTTTCTTT.

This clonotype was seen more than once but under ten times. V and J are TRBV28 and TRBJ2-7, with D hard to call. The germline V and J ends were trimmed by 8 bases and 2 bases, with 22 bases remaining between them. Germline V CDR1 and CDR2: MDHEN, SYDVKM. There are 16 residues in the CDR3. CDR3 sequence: CASSSVTTEFTYEQYF. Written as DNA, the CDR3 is TGTGCCAGCTCGTCAGTCACCACAGAATTTACCTACGAGCAGTACTTC.